Listed below are T cell receptor beta chains from one sample, sequenced in a study of chemoradiotherapy in HPV16-positive cancers. Sequencing used immunoSEQ multiplex PCR; TCRdb keeps in-frame clones, though not all of them. Of some 5,000 clones in the sample, more than 75% are singletons; the top ten hold approximately 6.1%. The material was tumor tissue, obtained from a patient who underwent chemoradiotherapy. The source of these receptors is a human donor with HPV-associated anogenital cancer. The CDR3 runs from the conserved cysteine through the conserved F or W. A D gene is named only where the DNA matches it firmly. Clone sizes are given selectively: once, few, many, or a class where the clone is expanded.

TRBD2 TRBJ2-5 TRBV6-4 - CASSPTSGGQETQYF TGTGCCAGCAGTCCGACTAGCGGGGGACAAGAGACCCAGTACTTC
- TRBJ1-1 TRBV2 - CASSGRQNTEAFF TGTGCCAGCAGTGGACGACAGAACACTGAAGCTTTCTTT
- TRBJ1-2 TRBV25-1 few CASSELGQTPYGYTF TGTGCCAGCAGTGAACTCGGGCAGACCCCTTATGGCTACACCTTC
TRBD2 TRBJ2-3 TRBV18 - CASSPAGAGGTDTQYF TGTGCCAGCTCACCAGCGGGAGCGGGAGGGACAGATACGCAGTATTTT
- TRBJ1-1 TRBV2 - CASSDWGRMNTEAFF TGTGCCAGCAGCGACTGGGGGCGGATGAACACTGAAGCTTTCTTT
- TRBJ1-2 TRBV19 once CASRHPNFGGYTF TGTGCCAGCAGACACCCAAACTTCGGTGGCTACACCTTC
- TRBJ2-5 TRBV12-5 once CASARQQETQYF TGTGCTAGTGCCCGACAGCAAGAGACCCAGTACTTC
TRBD1 TRBJ2-5 TRBV30 - CALNRGAETQYF TGTGCTCTGAACAGGGGGGCAGAGACCCAGTACTTC
TRBD1 TRBJ2-3 TRBV7-2 once CASSLAERQGSTDTQYF TGTGCCAGCAGCTTAGCAGAGCGACAGGGGAGCACAGATACGCAGTATTTT
- TRBJ1-1 TRBV11-2 - CASSLRGGQNTEAFF TGTGCCAGCAGCTTACGAGGGGGTCAGAACACTGAAGCTTTCTTT
- TRBJ2-6 TRBV6-1 few CASSASVGLGANVLTF TGTGCCAGCAGTGCTAGTGTGGGCCTCGGGGCCAACGTCCTGACTTTC
TRBD2 TRBJ2-2 TRBV11-2 - CASSFLGAGAGELFF TGTGCCAGCAGCTTTTTAGGAGCGGGGGCCGGGGAGCTGTTTTTT
- TRBJ1-1 TRBV2 - CASSELGRTGGLLEAFF TGTGCCAGCAGTGAATTGGGAAGAACGGGGGGCCTCCTTGAAGCTTTCTTT
TRBD1 TRBJ1-5 TRBV28 - CASTRTGGGLNQPQHF TGTGCCAGCACTAGGACAGGAGGGGGTCTTAATCAGCCCCAGCATTTT
- TRBJ2-7 TRBV7-6 - CASSLDSGPYEQYF TGTGCCAGCAGCTTGGATTCAGGTCCCTACGAGCAGTACTTC
TRBD1 TRBJ2-7 TRBV13 - CASSDTRQGAYEQYF TGTGCCAGCAGCGACACTAGACAGGGCGCCTACGAGCAGTACTTC
- TRBJ2-2 TRBV18 - CASSQVAADTGELFF TGTGCCAGCTCACAGGTGGCAGCAGACACCGGGGAGCTGTTTTTT
- TRBJ2-5 TRBV9 - CASSVDGGSSAETQYF TGTGCCAGCAGCGTAGACGGGGGATCGTCTGCAGAGACCCAGTACTTC
- TRBJ1-2 TRBV9 - CASSVAVGTSYGYTF TGTGCCAGCAGCGTAGCCGTTGGGACATCCTATGGCTACACCTTC
- TRBJ1-2 TRBV30 once CAWIGTGGTGTF TGTGCCTGGATCGGTACAGGAGGGACCGGGACCTTC
TRBD2 TRBJ2-1 TRBV9 - CASSPTGGHNEQFF TGTGCCAGCAGCCCAACGGGGGGACACAATGAGCAGTTCTTC
- TRBJ2-3 TRBV6-6 once CASSYDGLAGDTQYF TGTGCCAGCAGTTATGATGGGCTAGCAGGGGATACGCAGTATTTT
TRBD2 TRBJ2-5 TRBV19 - CASSRTSGGYIETQYF TGTGCCAGTAGTCGGACTAGCGGGGGTTATATAGAGACCCAGTACTTC
TRBD2 TRBJ2-3 TRBV7-3 - CASSPYGLARHTDTQYF TGTGCCAGCAGCCCCTACGGACTAGCGAGACACACAGATACGCAGTATTTT
- TRBJ1-1 TRBV11-2 - CASSLDRPDTAFF TGTGCCAGCAGCTTAGATCGTCCAGATACTGCTTTCTTT
- TRBJ2-1 TRBV5-1 - CASSLASDEQFF TGCGCCAGCAGCTTGGCCTCCGATGAGCAGTTCTTC
- TRBJ2-5 TRBV30 - CAPCGCQLGTQYF TGTGCCCCTTGTGGGTGTCAATTGGGGACCCAGTACTTC
- TRBJ1-1 TRBV9 - CASSARLSSTEAFF TGTGCCAGCAGCGCACGATTATCTAGCACTGAAGCTTTCTTT
- TRBJ1-5 TRBV6-5 - CASSYGGRGNQPQHF TGTGCCAGCAGTTACGGAGGCAGGGGCAATCAGCCCCAGCATTTT
TRBD1 TRBJ2-2 TRBV7-3 - CASSKPGQGGTGELFF TGTGCCAGCAGCAAACCGGGACAGGGGGGGACCGGGGAGCTGTTTTTT
- TRBJ2-2 TRBV18 - CASSPRGGELFF TGTGCCAGCTCACCACGTGGCGGGGAGCTGTTTTTT
- TRBJ2-1 TRBV11-1 few CASSSKGYEQFF TGTGCCAGCAGCTCGAAAGGGTATGAGCAGTTCTTC
- TRBJ1-2 TRBV18 - CASSPNSNDGYTF TGTGCCAGCTCACCAAACAGCAATGATGGCTACACCTTC
- TRBJ2-7 TRBV7-9 - CASSLGTEPYEQYF TGTGCCAGCAGCTTGGGGACGGAACCTTACGAGCAGTACTTC
TRBD2 TRBJ2-5 TRBV7-2 - CASQAGGGETQYF TGTGCCAGCCAAGCGGGGGGCGGGGAGACCCAGTACTTC
TRBD1 TRBJ1-1 TRBV18 - CASSPRTGRTEAFF TGTGCCAGCTCACCAAGGACAGGGCGAACTGAAGCTTTCTTT
- TRBJ1-3 TRBV2 - CASYRPLSSGNTIYF TGTGCCAGCTACAGGCCTTTAAGCTCTGGAAACACCATATATTTT
- TRBJ1-2 TRBV6-5 few CASSYSTGLGYGYTF TGTGCCAGCAGTTACTCCACAGGGCTAGGCTATGGCTACACCTTC
- TRBJ2-3 TRBV10-3 - CAIGGSQRGTDTQYF TGTGCCATCGGGGGAAGCCAGCGGGGCACAGATACGCAGTATTTT
- TRBJ1-2 TRBV28 - CASSKQANYGYTF TGTGCCAGCAGCAAGCAAGCTAACTATGGCTACACCTTC
- TRBJ1-2 TRBV6-6 few CASTIGQYGYTF TGTGCCAGCACTATTGGACAGTATGGCTACACCTTC